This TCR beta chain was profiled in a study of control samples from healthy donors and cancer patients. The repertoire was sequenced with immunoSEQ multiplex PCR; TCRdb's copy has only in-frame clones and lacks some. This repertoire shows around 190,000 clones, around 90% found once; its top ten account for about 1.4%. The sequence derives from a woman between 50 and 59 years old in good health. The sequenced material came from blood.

Here the CDR3 DNA reads TGTGCCAGCAGCCCGCATAGCAATCAGCCCCAGCATTTT. The encoded protein is CASSPHSNQPQHF. V usage is TRBV7-2 and J usage is TRBJ1-5; no firm D call. The CDR3 has 13 amino acids. V gave up 5 bases and J gave up 0 bases, with 5 bases separating them. The germline CDR1 and CDR2 sequences are SGHTA and FQGNSA.